Presented here are 30 T cell receptor beta chains from one specimen sequenced in a study of cytomegalovirus exposure and HLA in healthy donors. Primers included in the PCR were 60 Vbeta and 13 Jbeta primers. The assay was immunoSEQ multiplex PCR, and TCRdb's table has in-frame clones only and misses some. The sample contains over 120,000 clones, roughly 9.8% of which appear only once. The specimen sequenced was PBMCs. The source is a man aged 50 to 59 in good health and CMV-seronegative.

The V and J genes are TRBV19 and TRBJ2-7; maybe TRBD2 (6 bases). Per the germline V gene, CDR1 is LNHDA and CDR2 is SQIVND (reference sequence). This CDR3 has 14 residues. Trimming left V 6 bases short and J 4 bases short, with 16 bases between. In DNA, the CDR3 is TGTGCCAGTAGGTGGGACTCCAGGGCGTACGAGCAGTACTTC. Translating it yields CASRWDSRAYEQYF.

The chain couples TRBV7-2 to TRBJ2-1; 15 bases are a match to TRBD2. The CDR3 has 15 amino acids. The germline V gene has CDR1 SGHTA and CDR2 FQGNSA. V gave up 3 bases and J gave up 14 bases; unmatched junction bases: 8. In DNA, the CDR3 is TGTGCCAGCAGCTTCTTGACGGGGACTAGCGGGGGGAAGTTCTTC. Protein: CASSFLTGTSGGKFF.

This clone has more than one count but fewer than ten. V gene TRBV5-1 combines with J gene TRBJ2-1, with D perhaps matching TRBD1 (6 bases). The V gene lost 0 bases and the J gene lost 6 bases, with 16 bases spanning the gap. Germline CDR1 reads SGHRS; CDR2 reads YFSETQ. This CDR3 region has 16 residues. CDR3 region: CASSLVSGGRANEQFF. CDR3 bases: TGCGCCAGCAGCTTGGTCAGTGGGGGCAGGGCCAATGAGCAGTTCTTC.

V and J are TRBV10-3 and TRBJ2-7, with D perhaps matching TRBD2 (6 bases). The CDR3 has 14 residues. CDR1 and CDR2 (germline): ENHRY, SYGVKD. Trimming cost V 4 bases and J 2 bases, with 12 bases left between them. The CDR3 sequence is CAISGSGAPYEQYF. CDR3 bases: TGTGCCATCAGTGGGTCGGGAGCCCCCTACGAGCAGTACTTC.

This clone was seen more than once but under ten times. This chain uses TRBV4-1 with TRBJ2-1; TRBD1 is a possible D gene (6 bases). V was cut by 4 bases and J by 7 bases, with 20 bases left in between. There are 16 residues in the CDR3. Germline loops: CDR1 MGHRA, CDR2 YSYEKL. The CDR3 region has the DNA TGCGCCAGCAGCCCCGACCCCAACAGGGTCGGGAATGAGCAGTTCTTC. This encodes CASSPDPNRVGNEQFF.

The chain uses TRBV28 and TRBJ2-4, with D perhaps matching TRBD2 (7 bases). CDR3 length: 14 amino acids. Germline V gives CDR1 MDHEN, CDR2 SYDVKM. Between the trimmed V and J ends, which lost 7 bases and 3 bases, there was a span of 13 bases. The CDR3 spells CASKKGGDKNIQYF. The CDR3 DNA reads as TGTGCCAGCAAGAAAGGGGGGGACAAAAACATTCAGTACTTC.

Points on this clone: The junction shows a germline mismatch at one end, possibly a read error. This chain links TRBV6-6 with TRBJ1-6; 10 bases are a match to TRBD1. CDR1 is MNHNY, CDR2 SVGAGI, per germline (reference sequence). The length of the CDR3 is 15 residues. The CDR3 region has the DNA TGTGCCAGCAGGAAGGACAGGGGGGAAGTTTCAGCCCTCCACTTT. This gives the protein CASRKDRGEVSALHF.

The chain has TRBV19 and TRBJ1-2, with a tentative D call TRBD1 (5 bases). CDR1 is LNHDA and CDR2 is SQIVND in the germline V gene (reference sequence). V shed 1 base and J shed 2 bases, with 8 bases lying between them. There are 14 residues in the CDR3. CDR3 sequence (DNA): TGTGCCAGTAGTATAGCTCAGGGAAACTATGGCTACACCTTC. This gives the protein CASSIAQGNYGYTF.

The chain uses TRBV30 and TRBJ1-1, with TRBD1 matching 7 bases. This CDR3 contains 12 residues. V shed 4 bases and J 6 bases; nucleotides not matched to a gene: 5. Germline V gene data show CDR1 as GTSNPN and CDR2 as SVGIG (reference sequence). The CDR3 region is CAWKGGGPEAFF. Written as DNA, the CDR3 is TGTGCCTGGAAAGGAGGGGGCCCTGAAGCTTTCTTT.

This clone has just a few counts. The J gene is TRBJ2-1, the V gene TRBV5-1; 9 bases map to TRBD1. CDR1 and CDR2 from the germline V gene are SGHRS and YFSETQ. The CDR3 is 16 amino acids. V lost 1 base and J lost 5; bases outside the gene matches: 7. CDR3 in DNA: TGCGCCAGCAGCTTGCCCGGGACAGGGTCCCACAATGAGCAGTTCTTC. Its translation: CASSLPGTGSHNEQFF.

This clone has only a few counts. The chain joins TRBV5-1 to TRBJ2-3; 7 bases are a match to TRBD1. The trim removed 4 bases at V and 0 bases at J, leaving 5 bases unmatched. CDR1 and CDR2 (germline): SGHRS, YFSETQ. CDR3 length: 15 residues. Here the CDR3 reads CASSINRGSTDTQYF. The CDR3 DNA follows: TGCGCCAGCAGCATAAACAGGGGAAGCACAGATACGCAGTATTTT.

V gene TRBV4-1 combines with J gene TRBJ2-3, with a weak D call TRBD1 (5 bases). The CDR3 totals 15 residues. In germline, CDR1 is MGHRA, CDR2 YSYEKL. V shed 8 bases and J shed 0 bases, with 15 bases lying between them. CDR3 nucleotide sequence: TGCGCCAGCTCAAGGGGCGTCGCTAGCACAGATACGCAGTATTTT. It encodes CASSRGVASTDTQYF.

Only a few counts were recorded for this clone. V is TRBV29-1 and J is TRBJ1-5; the D gene is possibly TRBD1 (5 bases). The V and J ends lost 6 bases and 7 bases respectively, with 19 bases between them. This CDR3 has 14 amino acids. Per germline, CDR1 SQVTM and CDR2 ANQGSEA. Written as DNA, the CDR3 is TGCAGCGTCGCCACGGGGACTCAGGAGCAGCCCCAGCATTTT. This gives the protein CSVATGTQEQPQHF.

The CDR3 here is CASSLDYGSGNTIYF. DNA of the CDR3: TGTGCCAGCAGCCTCGACTATGGCTCTGGAAACACCATATATTTT. This chain uses TRBV7-2 with TRBJ1-3; D uncertain. CDR1 is SGHTA, CDR2 FQGNSA, per germline. Trimming pared 5 bases from V and 0 bases from J, leaving 11 bases between. The CDR3 sequence is 15 residues long.

The V call is TRBV28, the J call TRBJ2-2; the D is unclear. This CDR3 has 14 residues. Trimming removed 7 bases from V and 4 bases from J, with 13 bases in between. Germline CDR1 and CDR2: MDHEN and SYDVKM. CDR3 in DNA: TGTGCCAGCAATATCTCTCCCCTCACCGGGGAGCTGTTTTTT. This codes for CASNISPLTGELFF.

The CDR3 sequence is CASSPDRGLGYTF. The CDR3 region has the DNA TGCGCCAGCAGCCCGGACAGGGGGCTGGGCTACACCTTC. The genes are TRBV5-1 and TRBJ1-2; 11 positions match TRBD1. V shed 4 bases, J shed 8 bases, and the junction held 4 bases outside the gene matches. Germline V lookup: CDR1 SGHRS, CDR2 YFSETQ. The CDR3 covers 13 residues.

There are a few counts of this clone. Other nucleotide sequences in the sample specify the same CDR3. This rearrangement joins TRBV7-3 to TRBJ2-5; TRBD1 matches at 11 bases. The CDR3 totals 14 residues. V gave up 5 bases and J gave up 4 bases; unmatched junction bases: 3. The germline V gene has CDR1 SGHTA and CDR2 FQGTGA. The CDR3 reads CASSPGTGGETQYF. DNA for the CDR3: TGTGCCAGCAGCCCGGGGACAGGGGGAGAGACCCAGTACTTC.

This clone was observed a handful of times. V gene TRBV19 combines with J gene TRBJ2-7; TRBD1 is a possible D gene (5 bases). The V gene lost 6 bases and the J gene lost 0 bases, with 12 bases spanning the gap. The CDR3 is 14 residues long. Germline V CDR1 and CDR2: LNHDA, SQIVND (reference sequence). Written as DNA, the CDR3 is TGTGCCAGTAGGGCGACAGCCAGCTCCTACGAGCAGTACTTC. As protein: CASRATASSYEQYF.

J is TRBJ1-1 and V is TRBV29-1; D is uncertain. Germline values: CDR1 SQVTM, CDR2 ANQGSEA. V dropped 3 bases and J dropped 1 base, with 9 bases sitting between them. The CDR3 runs to 13 residues. The CDR3 region has the DNA TGCAGCGTTGAGGCAGGAGGGAACACTGAAGCTTTCTTT. Residues: CSVEAGGNTEAFF. The variable domain in full, with the rest retrieved from reference TRBV29-1 and TRBJ1-1, is SAVISQKPSRDICQRGTSLTIQCQVDSQVTMMFWYRQQPGQSLTLIATANQGSEATYESGFVIDKFPISRPNLTFSTLTVSNMSPEDSSIYLCSVEAGGNTEAFFGQGTRLTVV.

There are a few counts of this clone. This chain connects TRBV9 to TRBJ2-7; 7 nucleotides align to TRBD1. The germline V gene has CDR1 SGDLS and CDR2 YYNGEE. Trimming removed 2 bases from V and 5 bases from J; junction bases left unmatched: 10. This CDR3 region has 15 residues. The CDR3 is CASSVRGTYLDEQYF. The CDR3 bases are TGTGCCAGCAGCGTCAGGGGGACCTATCTAGACGAGCAGTACTTC.

The rearrangement joins TRBV5-4 to TRBJ2-3, with 8 bases that match TRBD1. This CDR3 is 15 amino acids long. CDR1 SGHNT and CDR2 YYREEE come from the germline V gene (reference sequence). Trimming cost V 3 bases and J 4 bases; bases outside gene matches: 7. CDR3 region: CASSSDRGGSDTQYF. As DNA, the CDR3 is TGTGCCAGCAGCTCAGACAGGGGAGGTTCAGATACGCAGTATTTT. The whole variable domain, filled in from reference TRBV5-4 and TRBJ2-3, reads ETGVTQSPTHLIKTRGQQVTLRCSSQSGHNTVSWYQQALGQGPQFIFQYYREEENGRGNFPPRFSGLQFPNYSSELNVNALELDDSALYLCASSSDRGGSDTQYFGPGTRLTVL.

CDR3 coding DNA: TGTGCCAGCAGTGCGAGGGGGCCCTACGAGCAGTACTTC. This gives the protein CASSARGPYEQYF. The chain uses TRBV2 and TRBJ2-7; TRBD1 matches 7 bases. Looked up from germline, CDR1 is SNHLY and CDR2 is FYNNEI. V lost 4 bases and J lost 2; bases outside the gene matches: 2. This CDR3 comprises 13 residues.

This clone was observed a handful of times. The chain employs TRBV5-1 and TRBJ2-2; 10 bases agree with TRBD2. Germline assignment: CDR1 SGHRS and CDR2 YFSETQ. The V segment lost 2 bases and the J segment 6 bases; nucleotides outside the gene matches: 7. CDR3 length equals 16 residues. CDR3: CASSFSPSGSPGELFF. The CDR3 DNA reads as TGCGCCAGCAGCTTCTCGCCTAGCGGGAGTCCCGGGGAGCTGTTTTTT.

This clone turned up a few times. The chain joins TRBV9 to TRBJ1-1; 7 bases fit TRBD1. From germline, CDR1 is SGDLS and CDR2 YYNGEE. CDR3 length: 15 residues. V shed 3 bases, J shed 3 bases, and the junction held 8 bases outside the gene matches. CDR3 sequence: CASSAWGDRDTEAFF. The CDR3 DNA reads as TGTGCCAGCAGCGCATGGGGAGACAGGGACACTGAAGCTTTCTTT.

This clone showed up just a few times. The chain carries TRBV6-5 and TRBJ1-5, with 8 positions matching TRBD1. J gave up 6 bases and V 6 bases, and 4 bases lay outside the gene matches. From germline, CDR1 is MNHEY and CDR2 SVGAGI. CDR3 size: 13 residues. CDR3: CASSRQGSQPQHF. The CDR3, as DNA: TGTGCCAGCAGCAGACAGGGGAGTCAGCCCCAGCATTTT.

The gene calls are TRBV28 and TRBJ1-1; D not resolved. V was trimmed by 5 bases and J by 1 base, leaving 5 bases between them. This CDR3 spans 12 amino acids. CDR1 and CDR2 (germline): MDHEN, SYDVKM. The CDR3 loop is CASSERNTEAFF. In nucleotides, the CDR3 is TGTGCCAGCAGTGAGAGGAACACTGAAGCTTTCTTT. Variable domain in full (rest from reference TRBV28 and TRBJ1-1): DVKVTQSSRYLVKRTGEKVFLECVQDMDHENMFWYRQDPGLGLRLIYFSYDVKMKEKGDIPEGYSVSREKKERFSLILESASTNQTSMYLCASSERNTEAFFGQGTRLTVV.

The chain links TRBV5-1 to TRBJ1-5; a weak D match, TRBD1 (5 bases). Germline CDR1 is SGHRS and CDR2 is YFSETQ. The V and J ends lost 4 bases and 4 bases respectively, with 12 bases between them. CDR3 length equals 14 residues. The CDR3 sequence: CASSLDSFNQPQHF. The DNA of the CDR3 is TGCGCCAGCAGCCTCGACAGTTTTAATCAGCCCCAGCATTTT.

Comment on this clone: The same CDR3 can be traced to other DNA sequences in this sample. This chain connects TRBV29-1 to TRBJ2-7, with no clear D. CDR1 SQVTM and CDR2 ANQGSEA come from the germline V gene. Trimming cost V 5 bases and J 0 bases, with 14 bases left between them. The CDR3 has 14 residues. The CDR3 region is CSVIQSLSSYEQYF. The DNA of the CDR3 is TGCAGCGTTATCCAATCCTTGAGCTCCTACGAGCAGTACTTC.

Points on this clone: This CDR3 is also generated by other DNA sequences in the sample. J is TRBJ1-1 and V is TRBV7-2; D is unclear. This CDR3 spans 16 amino acids. V was pared by 5 bases and J by 3 bases, with 19 bases between. CDR1 SGHTA and CDR2 FQGNSA come from the germline V gene. The CDR3: CASSLGRPRRDTEAFF. CDR3 nucleotides: TGTGCCAGCAGCCTCGGGAGGCCCCGACGGGACACTGAAGCTTTCTTT.

The V gene is TRBV6-1, the J gene TRBJ1-4; possibly TRBD1 for D (6 bases). The V end lost 4 bases, the J end lost 6 bases, and 15 bases lay between the germline ends. This CDR3 has 15 amino acids. Germline assignment: CDR1 MNHNS and CDR2 SASEGT. The CDR3 DNA sequence: TGTGCCAGCAGTGTACGGGGAGCAGGGGATGAAAAACTGTTTTTT. It codes for CASSVRGAGDEKLFF.